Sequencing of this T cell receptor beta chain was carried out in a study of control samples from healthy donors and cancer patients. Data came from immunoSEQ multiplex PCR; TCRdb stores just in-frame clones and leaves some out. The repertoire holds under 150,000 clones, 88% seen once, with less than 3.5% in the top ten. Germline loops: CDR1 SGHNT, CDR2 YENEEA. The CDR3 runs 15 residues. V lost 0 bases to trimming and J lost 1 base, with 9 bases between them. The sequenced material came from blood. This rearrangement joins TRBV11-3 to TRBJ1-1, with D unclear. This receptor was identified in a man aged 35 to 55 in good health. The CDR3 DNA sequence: TGTGCCAGCAGCTTAGAGCGGGTTAGGAACACTGAAGCTTTCTTT. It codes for CASSLERVRNTEAFF.